A single sample gave rise to the 21 T cell receptor beta chains below, sequenced in a study of T cells in Graves' hyperthyroidism and ophthalmopathy. Amplified TCR beta CDR3 regions came from RNA transcripts. The study used the HTBI primer set for a first-round RT-PCR of the TCR CDR3. TCRdb called the multiplex PCR reads again in MiXCR, with one record for every CDR3 protein. Among hundreds of thousands of distinct CDR3 sequences listed, approximately 42% were seen once. Sequenced: peripheral blood or thyroid tissue (not recorded which). Source of these receptors: an adult man with Graves' disease, either hyperthyroidism or ophthalmopathy (not recorded which).

This chain connects TRBV25-1 to TRBJ2-7; either TRBD1 or TRBD2 may fit D (5 bases each). The CDR3 has 14 residues. The germline V gene has CDR1 MGHDK and CDR2 SYGVNS. The V and J ends lost 0 bases and 10 bases respectively, with 16 bases between them. CDR3 in amino acids: CASSEYGAARRQYF. Written as DNA, the CDR3 is TGTGCCAGCAGTGAATACGGGGCGGCCCGGCGACAGTACTTC.

This clonotype showed up just once. The rearrangement links TRBV25-1 to TRBJ1-5; no clear D. The CDR3 is 13 residues long. V gave up 1 base and J gave up 7 bases, with 8 bases separating them. Looked up from germline, CDR1 is MGHDK and CDR2 is SYGVNS. The chain's CDR3 is CASSEFGWQPQHF. CDR3 coding DNA: TGTGCCAGCAGTGAATTCGGGTGGCAGCCCCAGCATTTT.

The CDR3 loop reads CASSLALAGGQLEQYF. CDR3 bases: TGTGCCAGCAGCTTAGCCCTAGCGGGGGGGCAGCTCGAGCAGTACTTC. The gene calls are TRBV7-2 and TRBJ2-7; 12 bases align to TRBD2. Trimming took 0 bases from V and 6 from J; bases not matched to a gene: 6. The CDR3 covers 16 residues. CDR1 is SGHTA and CDR2 is FQGNSA in the germline V gene.

This clonotype was counted once. One end of the junction does not line up with germline, which may come from a read error. The genes are TRBV7-2 and TRBJ2-7, with TRBD1 matching 10 bases. In germline, CDR1 is SGHTA, CDR2 FQGNSA. CDR3 size: 15 residues. The CDR3 DNA sequence: TGTGCCGGCAGCGTAGGCGGGACAGGGGTCTACGAGCAGTACTTC. Amino acid sequence: CAGSVGGTGVYEQYF.

The rearrangement links TRBV20-1 to TRBJ1-1; 8 nucleotides align to TRBD1. The J segment lost 1 base and the V segment lost 6 bases, leaving 7 bases of the junction unmatched. From germline, CDR1 is DFQATT and CDR2 SNEGSKA (reference sequence). The CDR3 runs to 14 residues. CDR3 sequence: CSASEGQGNTEAFF. The CDR3 DNA follows: TGCAGTGCCAGTGAAGGACAGGGGAACACTGAAGCTTTCTTT.

CDR3 sequence: CASSPQGGGQPQHF. Written as DNA, the CDR3 is TGTGCCAGCTCACCCCAGGGCGGCGGTCAGCCCCAGCATTTT. This chain joins TRBV18 and TRBJ1-5, with a weak D call TRBD1 (5 bases). From germline, CDR1 is KGHSH and CDR2 LQKENI. Trimming took 3 bases from V and 6 from J, leaving 12 bases between them. CDR3 length: 14 amino acids.

To note about this clonotype: The junction shows a germline mismatch at one end, possibly a read error. The chain joins TRBV7-9 to TRBJ2-7; D is possibly TRBD2 (6 bases). This CDR3 contains 18 residues. Germline CDR1 is SEHNR and CDR2 is FQNEAQ (reference sequence). The CDR3 bases are TGCGCCAGCAGCCAAGATCTCCACGGCAGGGCGGGGATTTACGAGCAGTACTTC. Its protein product is CASSQDLHGRAGIYEQYF.

This sequence joins TRBV20-1 and TRBJ1-2; D gene uncertain. The CDR3 is 11 residues long. The V gene's germline CDR1 is DFQATT and CDR2 SNEGSKA (reference sequence). Trimming removed 5 bases at V and 1 base at J, with 5 bases between. The CDR3 bases are TGCAGTGCTCGGCATAACTATGGCTACACCTTC. It codes for CSARHNYGYTF.

This clonotype was counted many times. The rearrangement links TRBV19 to TRBJ1-1; D call uncertain. The CDR3 is 12 residues long. The germline gives CDR1 LNHDA, CDR2 SQIVND (reference sequence). V shed 3 bases and J shed 7 bases, with 9 bases lying between them. CDR3 region: CASSIPGSEAFF. The CDR3 nucleotides read TGTGCCAGTAGTATCCCGGGGAGTGAAGCTTTCTTT.

Points on this clonotype: A much larger clone sits a single nucleotide away, making a read error possible. This chain links TRBV10-3 with TRBJ1-5; no clear D gene. Germline CDR1 and CDR2: ENHRY and SYGVKD. The CDR3 is made up of 12 amino acids. V gave up 6 bases and J gave up 0 bases, with 3 bases separating them. The CDR3 nucleotides are TGTGCCATCAGGACTAGCAATCAGCCCCAGCATTTT. Protein product: CAIRTSNQPQHF.

The CDR3 loop reads CSVYRGRPYYEQYF. The DNA for the CDR3 is TGCAGCGTTTACAGGGGGCGGCCTTATTACGAGCAGTACTTC. The chain combines TRBV29-1 with TRBJ2-7, with 9 bases matching TRBD1. Germline V gives CDR1 SQVTM, CDR2 ANQGSEA. J gave up 4 bases and V 5 bases, and 9 bases lay outside the gene matches. There are 14 residues in the CDR3.

This clonotype was seen at least ten times. The chain uses TRBV2 and TRBJ1-1, with no clear D. V shed 5 bases and J shed 1 base, with 5 bases lying between them. The CDR3 covers 12 residues. CDR1 SNHLY and CDR2 FYNNEI come from the germline V gene. CDR3 region: CASSTANTEAFF. DNA for the CDR3: TGTGCCAGCAGTACAGCGAACACTGAAGCTTTCTTT.

Only a few counts were recorded for this clonotype. The chain is built from TRBV20-1 and TRBJ1-1; D uncertain. The CDR3 extends over 12 amino acids. Trimming left V 8 bases short and J 6 bases short, with 16 bases between. Germline CDR1 reads DFQATT; CDR2 reads SNEGSKA (reference sequence). CDR3 region: CSSPGSGAEAFF. The CDR3 nucleotides read TGCAGTTCCCCGGGCAGTGGGGCTGAAGCTTTCTTT.

For this clonotype: This may come from a read error, since a much larger clone is one base off. The chain joins TRBV7-6 to TRBJ1-5, with D unresolved. The CDR3 sequence is 14 residues long. Trimming removed 9 bases at V and 1 base at J, with 13 bases between. CDR1 is SGHVS and CDR2 is FNYEAQ in the germline V gene. In DNA form, the CDR3 reads TGTGCCAGTGACAACAGAACCAGCAATCAGCCCCAGCATTTT. It is translated as CASDNRTSNQPQHF.

The CDR3 coding sequence is TGTGCCAGCAGTGACTTTGCAGGGGCAGAGACCCAGTACTTC. Translating gives CASSDFAGAETQYF. The rearrangement links TRBV2 to TRBJ2-5, with D maybe TRBD1 (6 bases). The V gene lost 3 bases and the J gene lost 4 bases, with 12 bases spanning the gap. Germline CDR1 is SNHLY and CDR2 is FYNNEI. This CDR3 is built from 14 residues.

This clonotype was seen many times. The chain is built from TRBV29-1 and TRBJ1-1; D is unclear. The CDR3 contains 14 residues. Trimming cost V 0 bases and J 1 base, with 9 bases left between them. Germline V gives CDR1 SQVTM, CDR2 ANQGSEA. CDR3 residues: CSVEEAGTNTEAFF. DNA of the CDR3: TGCAGCGTTGAAGAGGCAGGAACGAACACTGAAGCTTTCTTT.

V usage is TRBV7-2 and J usage is TRBJ1-2, with TRBD1 matching over 8 bases. V lost 6 bases and J lost 12; bases outside the gene matches: 9. CDR1 and CDR2 from the germline V gene are SGHTA and FQGNSA. CDR3 length: 12 residues. The CDR3 coding sequence is TGTGCCAGCAGTGCCTCGGGACAGGCCAACACCTTC. Translated, it gives CASSASGQANTF.

As concerns this clonotype: Germline and junction disagree at one end, which may indicate a read error. This chain's CDR3 is CASSLDRVGGNTVYF. The CDR3 DNA is TGTGCCAGCAGCCTGGACAGGGTGGGAGGAAACACCGTATATTTT. The chain recombines TRBV7-9 with TRBJ1-3, with 8 bases fitting TRBD1. Per the germline V gene, CDR1 is SEHNR and CDR2 is FQNEAQ (reference sequence). The CDR3 loop spans 15 amino acids.

Notes on this clonotype: The CDR3 does not close with the conserved phenylalanine or tryptophan, likely indicating a read error. Because the CDR3's place on the DNA is in doubt, the DNA is left out and the CDR3 is given as listed by TCRdb. This chain joins TRBV5-1 and TRBJ2-2. The germline V gene encodes CDR1 SGHRS and CDR2 YFSETQ. The CDR3 comprises 9 residues, both ends counted. The CDR3 sequence: CASRTDRAG.

As to this clonotype: Since the CDR3 does not end with the conserved phenylalanine or tryptophan, this likely comes from a read error. The limits of the CDR3 on the DNA are not certain, so only TCRdb's listed CDR3 is given. The rearrangement links TRBV29-1 to TRBJ1-1. The germline V gene encodes CDR1 SQVTM and CDR2 ANQGSEA. A total of 9 residues make up the CDR3, ends included. This CDR3 is CSVENPANY.

The rearrangement joins TRBV20-1 to TRBJ2-5; no clear D gene. CDR3 length equals 14 residues. V dropped 0 bases and J dropped 1 base, with 9 bases sitting between them. Germline V CDR1 and CDR2: DFQATT, SNEGSKA (reference sequence). The CDR3 sequence is CSARELSFQETQYF. The CDR3 DNA follows: TGCAGTGCTAGAGAATTATCCTTCCAAGAGACCCAGTACTTC.